The clone carrying this T cell receptor (beta chain) came up a few times. The CDR3 runs to 15 residues. V lost 4 bases, J lost 0 bases, and 5 bases stayed unmatched. CDR1 is KGHSH and CDR2 is LQKENI in the germline V gene. TCRdb fed the RT-PCR reads into MiXCR, producing one record per CDR3 protein. This table has a few hundred thousand distinct CDR3 sequences, roughly 10% appearing once. The data originate from a study of response to subunit inactivated influenza vaccine. The sample was also reused in another study, on T cells expressing NK-cell markers. That paper states: Researchers built TCR beta cDNA using 5'RACE template switching with UMIs. There were seven HCMV-seropositive donors and one seronegative donor among the eight sequenced. In several experiments, sorting was restricted to alpha-beta TCR T cells by an anti-gamma-delta TCR antibody. Several donors showed these clonotypes also leading the CD3+CD56-NKG2C+ fraction.

The sample consisted of PBMCs from blood, taken on the day of vaccination. This sequence joins TRBV18 and TRBJ1-2, with 7 bases matching TRBD1. This sequence was found in a man over 45 who received an inactivated influenza vaccine. The CDR3 sequence is CASSHSGQTNYGYTF. CDR3 DNA: TGTGCCAGCTCACATTCGGGACAGACTAACTATGGCTACACCTTC.